This TCR beta chain originates from a study of shared clonotypes between healthy human individuals. Study-wide results and caveats: Generally, naive subsets (rather than memory subsets) showed larger estimated richness.

Repertoires were generated with immunoSEQ multiplex PCR, while TCRdb's copy carries only in-frame clones and drops some. The data hold 2 million or so clones, with about 94% observed a single time. The V end was cut by 5 bases, the J end by 6 bases, with 11 bases between. CDR3 length equals 12 residues. CDR1 and CDR2 from the germline V gene are SGHDN and FVKESK. Worth noting for this clone: Its antigen is still unknown.

The naive CD8 population came from CD45RO-negative cells selected for CCR7, without terminally differentiated effector memory CD45RA+ cells. This receptor was taken from a man aged 18-30 years in good health. This chain joins TRBV14 and TRBJ2-7; a possible D gene is TRBD1 (5 bases). Sequenced: naive CD8+ T cells sorted from blood. The CDR3 sequence is CASSSTGPEQYF. DNA for the CDR3: TGTGCCAGCAGCTCAACAGGTCCCGAGCAGTACTTC.